This T cell receptor beta chain was identified in a study of blood T cell repertoires in COVID-19. Study context: T cells, B-cell-depleted T cells, or PBMCs supplied cDNA or gDNA.

Clones were read by immunoSEQ multiplex PCR, and TCRdb kept only the in-frame ones, dropping some. The table records over 50,000 clones, 88% of them present only once. Looked up from germline, CDR1 is SGHRS and CDR2 is YFSETQ. Trimming at V came to 9 bases and at J to 3 bases, leaving 5 bases not matched to a gene. CDR3 length: 13 residues. This sequence joins TRBV5-1 and TRBJ2-2; 7 bases are a match to TRBD2. The sequence was obtained from a man in his forties or fifties with active COVID-19. The sequenced sample was peripheral blood. The CDR3 here is CATASGDTGELFF. In nucleotides, the CDR3 is TGCGCCACGGCTAGCGGAGACACCGGGGAGCTGTTTTTT.